These 30 T cell receptor beta chains came from one sample sequenced in a study of cytomegalovirus exposure and HLA in healthy donors. The PCR was carried out with 60 Vbeta primers and 13 Jbeta primers. Libraries were prepared by immunoSEQ multiplex PCR; TCRdb keeps only in-frame clonotypes and omits some of them. Of approximately 86,000 clones listed, roughly 70% are singletons. What was sequenced was PBMCs. These receptors all stem from a man in his forties in good health and CMV-seronegative.

This clone appeared once. The chain couples TRBV9 to TRBJ1-1, with a tentative D call TRBD1 (6 bases). Trimming took off 1 base at V and 5 bases at J, with 15 bases between the two ends. The CDR3 spans 15 residues. Germline CDR1 is SGDLS and CDR2 is YYNGEE. CDR3 amino acids: CASSVTAARGTEAFF. The CDR3 DNA sequence: TGTGCCAGCAGCGTAACCGCGGCGAGGGGGACTGAAGCTTTCTTT.

For this clone: Distinct nucleotide sequences in the sample also encode this CDR3. The chain uses TRBV5-5 and TRBJ1-1, with D tentatively TRBD1 (6 bases). The CDR3 consists of 13 residues. The ends were cut back, 4 bases at V and 2 bases at J, with 9 bases in the middle. The germline CDR1 and CDR2 sequences are SGHKS and YYEKEE (reference sequence). The CDR3 DNA reads TGTGCCAGCAGCAGACAGGAAAACACTGAAGCTTTCTTT. Residues: CASSRQENTEAFF.

The chain joins TRBV4-2 to TRBJ2-7, with D unclear. Germline loops: CDR1 LGHNA, CDR2 YNFKEQ. The CDR3 totals 15 residues. Trimming stripped 0 bases from V and 2 bases from J, with 11 bases between. CDR3 DNA: TGTGCCAGCAGCCAAGACACCCAAACAACCTACGAGCAGTACTTC. It codes for CASSQDTQTTYEQYF.

The genes are TRBV19 and TRBJ2-5, with D unresolved. The CDR3 has 16 residues. Germline V gene sequence: CDR1 LNHDA, CDR2 SQIVND (reference sequence). V shed 3 bases and J shed 4 bases, with 18 bases lying between them. Here the CDR3 DNA reads TGTGCCAGTAGTATCGTTCTCGGCCTTCGAGGAGAGACCCAGTACTTC. Amino acid sequence: CASSIVLGLRGETQYF.

The J gene is TRBJ2-2, the V gene TRBV29-1; 8 bases line up with TRBD1. The CDR3 runs 17 residues. J gave up 6 bases and V 6 bases, and 18 bases lay outside the gene matches. Germline CDR1 is SQVTM and CDR2 is ANQGSEA. CDR3 loop: CSVSGGGTRWRAGELFF. The DNA for the CDR3 is TGCAGCGTCTCAGGGGGCGGAACCCGGTGGCGGGCCGGGGAGCTGTTTTTT.

The chain combines TRBV6-5 with TRBJ2-7, with D maybe TRBD2 (7 bases). CDR1 is MNHEY, CDR2 SVGAGI, per germline. Trimming removed 2 bases from V and 4 bases from J, with 12 bases in between. The CDR3 has 14 amino acids. This CDR3 is CASSYQGREYEQYF. DNA of the CDR3: TGTGCCAGCAGTTACCAGGGGAGGGAATACGAGCAGTACTTC.

This clone turned up a few times. The genes are TRBV5-1 and TRBJ2-1, with 9 nucleotides matching TRBD2. The CDR3 length is 15 residues. The ends lost 0 bases at V and 10 bases at J; junction bases unmatched: 8. In germline, CDR1 is SGHRS, CDR2 YFSETQ. The DNA of the CDR3 is TGCGCCAGCAGCTTGGAGGGGCTAGCGGGGCGAGAGCAGTTCTTC. It translates to CASSLEGLAGREQFF.

This chain connects TRBV5-1 to TRBJ1-1; 7 bases map to TRBD1. The CDR3 length is 13 residues. Looked up from germline, CDR1 is SGHRS and CDR2 is YFSETQ. Unmatched junction bases numbered 8, after V lost 1 base and J lost 11 bases. The CDR3 sequence is CASSLSVSTGAFF. The CDR3 region has the DNA TGCGCCAGCAGCTTGTCAGTGTCGACAGGGGCTTTCTTT.

This clone qualifies as medium-sized. The same CDR3 also results from other DNA sequences found in this sample. The CDR3 sequence: CASSLAREVNEQFF. The CDR3 bases are TGTGCCAGCAGCTTAGCTCGCGAAGTCAATGAGCAGTTCTTC. The rearrangement joins TRBV7-9 to TRBJ2-1; the D is unclear. Trimming left V 0 bases short and J 6 bases short, with 9 bases between. Looked up from germline, CDR1 is SEHNR and CDR2 is FQNEAQ (reference sequence). There are 14 residues in the CDR3.

The V gene is TRBV7-3, the J gene TRBJ2-7; a possible D gene is TRBD1 (6 bases). This CDR3 is 14 amino acids long. Germline loops: CDR1 SGHTA, CDR2 FQGTGA. V was pared by 1 base and J by 6 bases, with 13 bases between. CDR3 residues: CASSLSFEGGEQYF. In DNA form, the CDR3 reads TGTGCCAGCAGCTTAAGCTTCGAAGGGGGCGAGCAGTACTTC.

The chain is built from TRBV7-3 and TRBJ1-6; TRBD1 is a possible D gene (5 bases). The ends were cut back, 5 bases at V and 7 bases at J, with 12 bases in the middle. CDR3 length: 14 amino acids. Per germline, CDR1 SGHTA and CDR2 FQGTGA. CDR3 sequence: CASSPLGGNSPLHF. The CDR3 nucleotides are TGTGCCAGCAGCCCCCTCGGGGGGAATTCACCCCTCCACTTT.

This clone appeared a few times. The chain links TRBV9 to TRBJ1-1, with D unresolved. The CDR3 extends over 15 amino acids. Germline assignment: CDR1 SGDLS and CDR2 YYNGEE. The V gene lost 4 bases and the J gene lost 6 bases, with 19 bases spanning the gap. CDR3 protein: CASSLNSGLRAEAFF. In DNA, the CDR3 is TGTGCCAGCAGCCTCAATTCGGGGTTACGGGCTGAAGCTTTCTTT.

The rearrangement links TRBV27 to TRBJ1-1; TRBD1 matches 8 bases. Germline CDR1 is MNHEY and CDR2 is SMNVEV (reference sequence). With 3 bases clipped from V and 6 bases from J, the junction kept 6 bases outside the gene matches. There are 14 residues in the CDR3. The CDR3 here is CASSFGDRQAEAFF. CDR3 bases: TGTGCCAGCAGTTTCGGGGACAGGCAAGCTGAAGCTTTCTTT.

The J gene is TRBJ1-1, the V gene TRBV7-9, with TRBD1 identical over 8 bases. Trimming at V came to 2 bases and at J to 11 bases, leaving 4 bases not matched to a gene. The CDR3 is 12 residues long. Germline CDR1 is SEHNR and CDR2 is FQNEAQ (reference sequence). In DNA form, the CDR3 reads TGTGCCAGCAGCTTAAAGGGACAGGATGCTTTCTTT. Protein: CASSLKGQDAFF.

The chain carries TRBV7-9 and TRBJ1-2; 8 bases agree with TRBD1. The CDR3 loop spans 16 amino acids. J gave up 4 bases and V 2 bases, and 9 bases lay outside the gene matches. CDR1 is SEHNR and CDR2 is FQNEAQ in the germline V gene (reference sequence). The CDR3 region is CASSLPIGQGIYGYTF. The CDR3 DNA reads as TGTGCCAGCAGCTTACCTATAGGACAGGGAATCTATGGCTACACCTTC.

J is TRBJ2-5 and V is TRBV4-1, with TRBD1 matching over 10 bases. V was pared by 0 bases and J by 4 bases, with 5 bases of the junction left unmatched. The CDR3 loop spans 16 amino acids. Per germline, CDR1 MGHRA and CDR2 YSYEKL. The CDR3: CASSQEGQGRPETQYF. The CDR3 DNA follows: TGCGCCAGCAGCCAAGAGGGACAGGGGCGCCCAGAGACCCAGTACTTC.

The CDR3 DNA reads as TGTGCCAGCAGCTTAGAAGTCGGGGGGGCGAATGGGTACGAGCAGTACTTC. It specifies CASSLEVGGANGYEQYF. The chain couples TRBV7-6 to TRBJ2-7; 8 bases are shared with TRBD2. V was clipped by 1 base and J by 4 bases; unmatched bases: 12. Looked up from germline, CDR1 is SGHVS and CDR2 is FNYEAQ. CDR3 length: 17 residues.

This clone has just one count. The rearrangement joins TRBV6-6 to TRBJ1-5, with D tentatively TRBD1 (5 bases). V lost 4 bases to trimming and J lost 9 bases, with 16 bases between them. Germline V gives CDR1 MNHNY, CDR2 SVGAGI (reference sequence). This CDR3 comprises 14 residues. The CDR3 sequence: CASSFGDSGGPQHF. In DNA form, the CDR3 reads TGTGCCAGCAGTTTTGGGGACTCAGGTGGGCCCCAGCATTTT.

This chain uses TRBV7-8 with TRBJ2-5; TRBD2 aligns across 9 bases. The germline CDR1 and CDR2 sequences are SGHVS and FQNEAQ. This CDR3 contains 16 residues. With V trimmed by 5 bases and J by 2 bases, 9 bases remained unmatched. The CDR3 region has the DNA TGTGCCAGCAGCCCCAGCGCGCTAGCGGGGCAAGAGACCCAGTACTTC. It encodes CASSPSALAGQETQYF.

This sequence joins TRBV7-9 and TRBJ2-7, with 10 positions matching TRBD1. CDR3 size: 15 residues. Germline V gene lookup returns CDR1 SEHNR and CDR2 FQNEAQ (reference sequence). J gave up 4 bases and V 5 bases, and 8 bases lay outside the gene matches. CDR3 sequence reads: CASSPRDRGGYEQYF. The CDR3 bases are TGTGCCAGCAGCCCCAGGGACAGGGGCGGTTACGAGCAGTACTTC.

J is TRBJ1-2 and V is TRBV2, with 8 bases that match TRBD1. The CDR3 has 14 residues. Germline values: CDR1 SNHLY, CDR2 FYNNEI. The ends lost 8 bases at V and 6 bases at J; junction bases unmatched: 11. In nucleotides, the CDR3 is TGTGCCAGCGGGACAGGCGGGGACTGGGATGGCTACACCTTC. It translates to CASGTGGDWDGYTF.

This clone showed up just a few times. The chain combines TRBV5-1 with TRBJ1-5; D not resolved. This CDR3 is 14 amino acids long. Between the trimmed V and J ends, which lost 4 bases and 8 bases, there was a span of 16 bases. Germline lookup yields CDR1 SGHRS and CDR2 YFSETQ. The DNA for the CDR3 is TGCGCCAGCAGCGGTAGCGTGAGCGGGAAGCCCCAGCATTTT. Translation: CASSGSVSGKPQHF.

The rearrangement uses TRBV6-4 and TRBJ2-3; 9 positions match TRBD2. Germline V CDR1 and CDR2: MRHNA, SNTAGT. V dropped 0 bases and J dropped 4; count of bases not matched to a gene: 2. The CDR3 is made up of 15 amino acids. CDR3 residues: CASSDSRGGPDTQYF. CDR3 coding DNA: TGTGCCAGCAGTGACTCGCGGGGGGGCCCAGATACGCAGTATTTT.

The rearrangement links TRBV28 to TRBJ2-7; D is unresolved. CDR3 length: 14 residues. Germline values: CDR1 MDHEN, CDR2 SYDVKM. The ends were cut back, 6 bases at V and 6 bases at J, with 18 bases in the middle. The CDR3 DNA reads as TGTGCCAGCAGCCTCTGGGCCCCACTGCGCGAGCAGTACTTC. As protein: CASSLWAPLREQYF.

This sequence joins TRBV5-8 and TRBJ2-1; 8 positions agree with TRBD2. With V trimmed by 4 bases and J by 6 bases, 6 bases remained unmatched. CDR3 length equals 14 residues. Germline loops: CDR1 SGHTS, CDR2 YDEGEE. CDR3 sequence reads: CASSPGGGINEQFF. The CDR3 DNA reads as TGTGCCAGCAGCCCCGGGGGGGGAATCAATGAGCAGTTCTTC.

The rearrangement joins TRBV21-1 to TRBJ2-7; TRBD2, the table's D call, was not compared with the DNA. TRBV21-1 is marked as a pseudogene. CDR3 length: 18 amino acids. CDR3: CASSPPGTSGGESYEQYF. DNA of the CDR3: TGTGCCAGCAGCCCACCCGGGACTAGCGGGGGGGAGAGCTACGAGCAGTACTTC.

The chain carries TRBV4-3 and TRBJ1-6; no firm D call. The germline CDR1 and CDR2 sequences are LGHNA and YSLEER. This CDR3 spans 16 amino acids. Trimming removed 1 base from V and 6 bases from J, with 13 bases in between. DNA for the CDR3: TGCGCCAGCAGCCAAGTGGAGCAAATTCCTAATTCACCCCTCCACTTT. This translates into CASSQVEQIPNSPLHF.

This clone was seen a single time. The V gene is TRBV7-9, the J gene TRBJ2-4; D may be TRBD1 (6 bases). V lost 1 base and J 6 bases, leaving 10 bases between the germline ends. Germline V gene lookup returns CDR1 SEHNR and CDR2 FQNEAQ (reference sequence). The length of the CDR3 is 14 residues. As DNA, the CDR3 is TGTGCCAGCAGCTTAGGACAGGTTGGAAACATTCAGTACTTC. Its translation is CASSLGQVGNIQYF.

The chain has TRBV4-3 and TRBJ2-3; TRBD1 aligns across 9 bases. CDR1 and CDR2 (germline): LGHNA, YSLEER. Trimming cost V 0 bases and J 5 bases; bases outside gene matches: 6. The CDR3 spans 16 residues. The CDR3, as DNA: TGCGCCAGCAGCCAAGACAGGACAGGGGCCGTAGATACGCAGTATTTT. It yields the protein CASSQDRTGAVDTQYF.

This chain joins TRBV23-1 and TRBJ2-5; D possibly corresponds to TRBD1 (6 bases). TRBV23-1 is an open reading frame whose function is uncertain. This CDR3 region has 12 residues. Trimming cost V 8 bases and J 3 bases, with 10 bases left between them. This chain's CDR3 is CASGGQKETQYF. The CDR3 bases are TGCGCCAGCGGCGGACAGAAAGAGACCCAGTACTTC.